Below, 19 T cell receptor beta chains from the same sample are listed, as sequenced in a study of blood T cell repertoires in COVID-19. Assay used: immunoSEQ multiplex PCR; TCRdb lists only in-frame clones, some missing. Among tens of thousands of clones listed, roughly 90% were seen once. Sequenced material: peripheral blood. All receptors derive from a woman aged 80 or over with COVID-19, enrolled during active disease.

The chain has TRBV6-1 and TRBJ2-3; D is possibly TRBD2 (5 bases). CDR3 length: 16 amino acids. V lost 2 bases to trimming and J lost 0 bases, with 12 bases between them. Germline assignment: CDR1 MNHNS and CDR2 SASEGT. CDR3 amino acids: CASSEMRGSSTDTQYF. CDR3 in DNA: TGTGCCAGCAGTGAAATGAGAGGGTCTAGCACAGATACGCAGTATTTT.

J is TRBJ2-1 and V is TRBV5-1; TRBD2 matches 7 bases. Germline V gene data show CDR1 as SGHRS and CDR2 as YFSETQ. Trimming removed 0 bases from V and 5 bases from J; junction bases left unmatched: 5. CDR3 length: 15 residues. The CDR3 here is CASSLGGGSNNEQFF. For the CDR3, the DNA is TGCGCCAGCAGCTTGGGGGGCGGGAGTAACAATGAGCAGTTCTTC. Full variable domain (outside the CDR3, taken from reference TRBV5-1 and TRBJ2-1): KAGVTQTPRYLIKTRGQQVTLSCSPISGHRSVSWYQQTPGQGLQFLFEYFSETQRNKGNFPGRFSGRQFSNSRSEMNVSTLELGDSALYLCASSLGGGSNNEQFFGPGTRLTVL.

The chain uses TRBV6-5 and TRBJ1-2; 8 bases are shared with TRBD1. This CDR3 contains 15 residues. CDR1 and CDR2 (germline): MNHEY, SVGAGI. V dropped 0 bases and J dropped 4; count of bases not matched to a gene: 4. CDR3 DNA: TGTGCCAGCAGTTACTCGGACAGGGCCTCCTATGGCTACACCTTC. Amino acids: CASSYSDRASYGYTF.

CDR3 DNA: TGTGCCAGCAGTTTAGGGGACAGGGCTCCCTACAATGAGCAGTTCTTC. It translates to CASSLGDRAPYNEQFF. This rearrangement joins TRBV27 to TRBJ2-1; 9 bases align to TRBD1. The germline V gene encodes CDR1 MNHEY and CDR2 SMNVEV (reference sequence). CDR3 length: 16 amino acids. The V and J ends lost 2 bases and 2 bases, in that order; junction bases with no gene match: 4.

The CDR3, as DNA: TGCGCCAGCAGCTTGGACAGGAGCTACGAGCAGTACTTC. It yields the protein CASSLDRSYEQYF. The J gene is TRBJ2-7, the V gene TRBV5-1, with TRBD1 as a possible D gene (5 bases). The CDR3 covers 13 residues. Germline CDR1 SGHRS, CDR2 YFSETQ. Trimming cost V 0 bases and J 3 bases, with 7 bases left between them.

The genes are TRBV25-1 and TRBJ2-2; tentative D call: TRBD2 (6 bases). Trimming removed 8 bases from V and 5 bases from J, with 6 bases in between. Germline CDR1 MGHDK, CDR2 SYGVNS. The length of the CDR3 is 11 residues. Here the CDR3 DNA reads TGTGCCAGCCGGGGGACCGGGGAGCTGTTTTTT. As protein: CASRGTGELFF.

The rearrangement joins TRBV7-2 to TRBJ2-1; TRBD2 matches at 8 bases. Per the germline V gene, CDR1 is SGHTA and CDR2 is FQGNSA. This CDR3 region has 15 residues. Trimming at V came to 6 bases and at J to 6 bases, leaving 10 bases not matched to a gene. The chain's CDR3 is CASSPGTRIGNEQFF. For the CDR3, the DNA is TGTGCCAGCAGTCCCGGGACTAGAATCGGCAATGAGCAGTTCTTC.

V and J are TRBV4-1 and TRBJ2-3; 7 bases are a match to TRBD1. CDR1 and CDR2 from the germline V gene are MGHRA and YSYEKL. Germline trimming cut 2 bases from V and 3 bases from J; bases unmatched to any gene: 17. This CDR3 region has 19 residues. In DNA form, the CDR3 reads TGCGCCAGCAGCCAAAGGGGGCCGAGAGGGGGCCGGGTAACAGATACGCAGTATTTT. This sequence encodes CASSQRGPRGGRVTDTQYF.

The chain combines TRBV30 with TRBJ2-5; 8 bases match TRBD2. Germline CDR1 GTSNPN, CDR2 SVGIG (reference sequence). CDR3 length equals 14 residues. V lost 1 base to trimming and J lost 3 bases; unmatched junction nucleotides: 4. This CDR3 is CAWSGTGGEETQYF. The CDR3 nucleotides are TGTGCCTGGAGTGGTACGGGGGGGGAAGAGACCCAGTACTTC.

The V call is TRBV18, the J call TRBJ1-2; a weak D match, TRBD1 (6 bases). CDR3 size: 13 residues. The V and J ends lost 5 bases and 6 bases respectively, with 13 bases between them. CDR1 and CDR2 from the germline V gene are KGHSH and LQKENI. CDR3 nucleotide sequence: TGTGCCAGCTCATCAACAGGGATAAATGGCTACACCTTC. As protein: CASSSTGINGYTF.

The J gene is TRBJ2-3, the V gene TRBV7-2; the D gene is possibly TRBD2 (5 bases). V lost 3 bases and J lost 5, with 18 bases in between. CDR3 length: 16 amino acids. CDR1 is SGHTA and CDR2 is FQGNSA in the germline V gene. CDR3 protein: CASSFSVPGFRDTQYF. CDR3 coding DNA: TGTGCCAGCAGCTTTAGTGTTCCGGGGTTTAGAGATACGCAGTATTTT. Full variable domain (missing parts from reference TRBV7-2 and TRBJ2-3): GAGVSQSPSNKVTEKGKDVELRCDPISGHTALYWYRQSLGQGLEFLIYFQGNSAPDKSGLPSDRFSAERTGGSVSTLTIQRTQQEDSAVYLCASSFSVPGFRDTQYFGPGTRLTVL.

The CDR3 sequence: CASSPHSGAGQYF. The DNA of the CDR3 is TGTGCCAGCAGCCCACATTCAGGGGCAGGGCAGTACTTC. The chain has TRBV3-1 (or the pseudogene TRBV3-2) and TRBJ2-7, with D possibly being TRBD1 (6 bases). Per the germline V gene, CDR1 is LGHDT and CDR2 is YNNKEL (reference sequence). V lost 4 bases and J 9 bases, leaving 16 bases between the germline ends. This CDR3 contains 13 residues.

With regard to this clone: Different DNA sequences within this sample yield the same CDR3. The chain employs TRBV3-1 (or the pseudogene TRBV3-2) and TRBJ1-5; D may be TRBD1 (6 bases). The V gene's germline CDR1 is LGHDT and CDR2 YNNKEL (reference sequence). Deletions cut 1 base from V and 7 bases from J, with 8 bases between. This CDR3 region has 13 residues. CDR3 in amino acids: CASSQGGGQPQHF. The DNA of the CDR3 is TGTGCCAGCAGCCAAGGGGGGGGCCAGCCCCAGCATTTT.

The V call is TRBV6-2 or TRBV6-3, the J call TRBJ2-7, with D possibly matching TRBD1 (5 bases). Germline CDR1 reads MNHEY; CDR2 reads SVGEGT. This CDR3 comprises 14 residues. The V gene lost 6 bases and the J gene lost 2 bases, with 14 bases spanning the gap. The CDR3: CASSLDIWPYEQYF. The CDR3 DNA reads TGTGCCAGCAGCTTGGACATTTGGCCCTACGAGCAGTACTTC.

V usage is TRBV3-1 (or the pseudogene TRBV3-2) and J usage is TRBJ1-2, with 8 bases fitting TRBD1. There are 15 residues in the CDR3. V lost 3 bases and J lost 5; bases outside the gene matches: 8. CDR1 LGHDT and CDR2 YNNKEL come from the germline V gene (reference sequence). CDR3 nucleotides: TGTGCCAGCAGCCAGCGACAGGGGCGAGGGTATGGCTACACCTTC. This translates into CASSQRQGRGYGYTF.

CDR3 in DNA: TGTGCCAGCAGCCCAGGGACAGGAAATAGCAATCAGCCCCAGCATTTT. It yields the protein CASSPGTGNSNQPQHF. The chain recombines TRBV7-9 with TRBJ1-5, with 8 positions matching TRBD1. Germline V gene data show CDR1 as SEHNR and CDR2 as FQNEAQ (reference sequence). Unmatched junction bases numbered 6, after V lost 5 bases and J lost 0 bases. CDR3 size: 16 residues.

Only one count was recorded for this clone. V usage is TRBV6-1 and J usage is TRBJ1-6, with 9 bases identical to TRBD1. The CDR3 consists of 17 residues. V gave up 4 bases and J gave up 2 bases; unmatched junction bases: 6. Germline loops: CDR1 MNHNS, CDR2 SASEGT. CDR3: CASSGTGAGPYNSPLHF. CDR3 bases: TGTGCCAGCAGTGGGACAGGGGCTGGCCCCTATAATTCACCCCTCCACTTT.

The chain joins TRBV7-2 to TRBJ2-1, with 12 bases matching TRBD1. The V gene's germline CDR1 is SGHTA and CDR2 FQGNSA. The J segment lost 10 bases and the V segment lost 3 bases, leaving 7 bases of the junction unmatched. There are 15 residues in the CDR3. Written as DNA, the CDR3 is TGTGCCAGCAGCTTCGCCGGGACAGGGGGCGGAGAGCAGTTCTTC. Its translation is CASSFAGTGGGEQFF.

This clone was counted a few times. The chain has TRBV2 and TRBJ1-2, with unresolved D. CDR1 and CDR2 (germline): SNHLY, FYNNEI. The germline V and J ends were trimmed by 4 bases and 2 bases, with 11 bases remaining between them. The CDR3 consists of 14 residues. The CDR3, as DNA: TGTGCCAGCAGTGTTATAGGAGGGAACTATGGCTACACCTTC. This encodes CASSVIGGNYGYTF.